The entry that follows covers one T cell receptor (beta chain) sequence. Per the germline V gene, CDR1 is MGHRA and CDR2 is YSYEKL. This CDR3 contains 18 residues. V was clipped by 4 bases and J by 4 bases; unmatched bases: 9. This entry belongs to a study of CD8 T cells in Susac syndrome. Random hexamers primed reverse transcription of about 0.45 to 1 ug RNA. One entry per CDR3 protein, called by TCRdb with MiXCR from the immunoSEQ multiplex PCR reads. The sample has 70,000 or so distinct CDR3 sequences, around 95% seen once. The clonotype originates from a human donor in good health. V gene TRBV4-1 combines with J gene TRBJ2-1; TRBD2 matches 14 bases. The sample consisted of CD8+ T cells from PBMCs. DNA of the CDR3: TGCGCCAGCAGCCTACGACTAGCGGGGGGGCCGGGATACAATGAGCAGTTCTTC. This encodes CASSLRLAGGPGYNEQFF.